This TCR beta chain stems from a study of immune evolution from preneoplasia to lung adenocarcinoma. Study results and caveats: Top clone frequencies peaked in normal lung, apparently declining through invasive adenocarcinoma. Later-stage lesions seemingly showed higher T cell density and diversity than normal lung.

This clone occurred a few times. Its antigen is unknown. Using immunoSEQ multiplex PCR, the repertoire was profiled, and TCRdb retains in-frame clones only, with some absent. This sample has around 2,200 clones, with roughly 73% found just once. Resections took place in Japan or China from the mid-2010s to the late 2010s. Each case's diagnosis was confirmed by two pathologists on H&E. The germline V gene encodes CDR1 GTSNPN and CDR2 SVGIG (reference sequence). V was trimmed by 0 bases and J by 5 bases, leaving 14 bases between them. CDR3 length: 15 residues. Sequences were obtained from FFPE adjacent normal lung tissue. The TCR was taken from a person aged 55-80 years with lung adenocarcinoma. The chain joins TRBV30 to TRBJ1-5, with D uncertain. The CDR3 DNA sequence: TGTGCCTGGAGTGTACGAACACCCGGGCATCAGCCCCAGCATTTT. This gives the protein CAWSVRTPGHQPQHF.